This T cell receptor (beta chain) was identified in a study of cytomegalovirus exposure and HLA in healthy donors. On the study more broadly: Clustering assigned 81% of the approximately 430 genotyped donors to the Caucasian-associated ancestry cluster. Study conclusions and caveats: Rare TCR sequences dominated, though some public TCRs recurred in many donors. In a later analysis, productive TCRs from donors in an Asian-associated ancestry cluster reportedly carried fewer N-insertions than the cohort mean. Earlier findings revealed that most TCR beta V segments proved productive either about 90% or about 30% of the time.

Primers for the PCR totalled 60 Vbeta and 13 Jbeta. Some clones are missing from TCRdb's copy, which holds only in-frame ones; the method was immunoSEQ multiplex PCR. The sample lists about 190,000 clones, roughly 80% occurring once. This clone was recorded once. Its antigen is as yet unknown. This CDR3 comprises 15 residues. The junction had 3 bases not matched to a gene; V was cut back by 2 bases and J by 4 bases. Germline V CDR1 and CDR2: SGDLS, YYNGEE. Source material: PBMCs. The receptor's source is a woman aged 25 to 39 in good health and CMV-seropositive. This chain connects TRBV9 to TRBJ2-2; 9 nucleotides match TRBD1. The chain's CDR3 is CASSVRDRATGELFF. CDR3 coding DNA: TGTGCCAGCAGCGTCCGGGACAGGGCCACCGGGGAGCTGTTTTTT.